Following are 5 T cell receptor beta chains from one sample sequenced in a study of blood T cell repertoires in COVID-19. Profiling relied on immunoSEQ multiplex PCR, and the TCRdb table lists in-frame clones only, not all of them. Here the sample spans fewer than 65,000 clones, approximately 85% being singletons. Specimen: peripheral blood. These receptors were obtained from a human donor in a cohort sampled during active COVID-19.

The chain's CDR3 is CASSVRQGPNTEAFF. CDR3 DNA sequence: TGTGCCAGCAGCGTGAGACAGGGACCGAACACTGAAGCTTTCTTT. The rearrangement joins TRBV7-2 to TRBJ1-1; the match to TRBD1 covers 7 bases. V shed 5 bases and J 1 base; nucleotides not matched to a gene: 7. This CDR3 comprises 15 residues. Germline loops: CDR1 SGHTA, CDR2 FQGNSA.

This sequence joins TRBV7-2 and TRBJ1-4; 10 bases fit TRBD1. The CDR3 is 13 residues long. The junction had 2 bases not matched to a gene; V was cut back by 7 bases and J by 6 bases. Germline V gives CDR1 SGHTA, CDR2 FQGNSA. The CDR3 spells CASKGQGYEKLFF. The CDR3 DNA sequence: TGTGCCAGCAAGGGACAGGGGTATGAAAAACTGTTTTTT.

The rearrangement joins TRBV30 to TRBJ2-7; 13 bases align to TRBD2. Germline CDR1 GTSNPN, CDR2 SVGIG (reference sequence). The CDR3 is 16 amino acids. V was clipped by 2 bases and J by 0 bases; unmatched bases: 4. DNA of the CDR3: TGTGCCTGGAGTCATCGGACTAGCGGGGGCTCCTACGAGCAGTACTTC. Its translation: CAWSHRTSGGSYEQYF. The full variable domain, its missing parts supplied by reference TRBV30 and TRBJ2-7, is SQTIHQWPATLVQPVGSPLSLECTVEGTSNPNLYWYRQAAGRGLQLLFYSVGIGQISSEVPQNLSASRPQDRQFILSSKKLLLSDSGFYLCAWSHRTSGGSYEQYFGPGTRLTVT.

The chain combines TRBV5-5 with TRBJ2-1; 8 positions agree with TRBD2. The V segment lost 0 bases and the J segment 4 bases; nucleotides outside the gene matches: 3. Germline V lookup: CDR1 SGHKS, CDR2 YYEKEE (reference sequence). The CDR3 sequence is 15 residues long. CDR3 loop: CASSLGGGPYNEQFF. The CDR3 bases are TGTGCCAGCAGCTTGGGCGGGGGGCCGTACAATGAGCAGTTCTTC.

The DNA for the CDR3 is TGCGCCAGCAGCCAAGATTCGGTAGTCAATCAGCCCCAGCATTTT. This gives the protein CASSQDSVVNQPQHF. The gene calls are TRBV4-1 and TRBJ1-5; no firm D call. The CDR3 consists of 15 residues. Trimming shortened V by 0 bases and J by 3 bases, and 9 bases separated the two germline ends. CDR1 MGHRA and CDR2 YSYEKL come from the germline V gene.